This TCR beta chain was recorded in a study of shared clonotypes between healthy human individuals. All donors qualified as healthy HIV-negative adults and had experienced no recent acute infections or vaccinations. Worth noting for this clone: What it recognizes is unknown.

Generated by immunoSEQ multiplex PCR, the TCRdb table keeps only in-frame clones and is missing some. The table records over a million clones, around 97% of them present only once. Findings and caveats of the study: Naive subsets generally exceeded memory subsets in estimated richness.

The source of this sequence is a man aged 25 to 40 in good health. The sequencing sample was made of naive CD4+ T cells sorted from blood. Subset specified: CD45RA+ positively selected.

CDR3: CASSRTVADRNTIYF. Here the CDR3 DNA reads TGTGCCAGCAGTCGCACCGTGGCTGATAGAAACACCATATATTTT. The chain has TRBV6-1 and TRBJ1-3; no clear D. This CDR3 is 15 amino acids long. CDR1 is MNHNS and CDR2 is SASEGT in the germline V gene. V was shortened by 5 bases and J by 5 bases, with 16 bases between the two germline ends.